This TCR beta chain originates from a study of blood T cells in healthy people across ages. A sample-barcoded 5' primer and a J-beta primer mix were used in a second PCR of about 7 to 12 cycles. One entry per CDR3 protein, called by TCRdb with MiXCR from the 5' RACE reads. The table lists about 1.7 million distinct CDR3 sequences, approximately 28% of them singletons. Total RNA was isolated from each sample in quantities of at least 5.5 micrograms. Sequenced input: blood. The origin of this receptor is a woman in her 30s in good health.

The CDR3 DNA reads TGCAGTGCTTCGGACAGGGGGCACAGGGCCACTGAAGCTTTCTTT. Its translation: CSASDRGHRATEAFF. The chain has TRBV20-1 and TRBJ1-1, with TRBD1 matching over 11 bases. V lost 5 bases to trimming and J lost 4 bases; unmatched junction nucleotides: 9. The CDR3 contains 15 residues. Germline V gives CDR1 DFQATT, CDR2 SNEGSKA (reference sequence).